This paragraph covers one TCR beta chain sequence. The data were obtained in a study of blood T cell repertoires in COVID-19. The overall study: Some COVID-19 samples were acute and others convalescent; all came from the United States, Italy and Spain.

Participants' own reports of clinical history determined their cohort assignment. Each exposed participant met a COVID-19 case in the 2 weeks preceding study entry. CDR1 is WSHSY, CDR2 SAAADI, per germline. CDR3 size: 13 residues. V trimming: 9 bases; J trimming: 0 bases; junction bases outside the gene matches: 3. Some clones are missing from TCRdb's copy, which holds only in-frame ones; the method was immunoSEQ multiplex PCR. The sample holds 350,000 or so clones; about nine tenths are singletons and the top ten take about 0.94%. The source material was PBMCs or T cells enriched from blood (not recorded which). The chain uses TRBV10-2 and TRBJ2-3; 7 bases are shared with TRBD1. The receptor comes from a woman in her thirties who had been exposed to COVID-19. The CDR3 spells CASRTGSTDTQYF. CDR3 DNA: TGCGCCAGTCGGACAGGAAGCACAGATACGCAGTATTTT.